This is a list of T cell receptor beta chains from one sample in a study of OX40 agonist ivuxolimab in advanced cancers. Generated by immunoSEQ multiplex PCR, the TCRdb table keeps only in-frame clones and is missing some. The profile shows about 73,000 clones, 84% of them singletons. Material: CD4+ or CD8+ T cells sorted from blood, obtained in a trial of the OX40 agonist ivuxolimab. The receptors were sampled from an adult with an advanced solid tumor such as melanoma, head and neck, liver or kidney cancer. CDR3s include the opening cysteine and the closing phenylalanine or tryptophan. D genes are given only for firm matches. Expanded clones are given a class, and other clones once, few, many or no size at all.

d_gene	v_gene	abundance	j_gene	CDR3aa	CDR3nt
.	TRBV29-1	.	TRBJ2-1	CSVGQVYNEQFF	TGCAGCGTTGGTCAGGTCTACAATGAGCAGTTCTTC
.	TRBV4-2	.	TRBJ1-2	CASSQIRANDYGYTF	TGTGCCAGCAGCCAAATCCGGGCCAACGACTATGGCTACACCTTC
TRBD2	TRBV5-1	.	TRBJ2-5	CASSSRTSAETQYF	TGCGCCAGCAGTTCTAGGACTAGCGCTGAGACCCAGTACTTC
.	TRBV2	few	TRBJ2-3	CASRATGMGTDTQYF	TGTGCCAGCAGGGCCACAGGGATGGGCACAGATACGCAGTATTTT
.	TRBV18	.	TRBJ2-5	CASSPTDGETQYF	TGTGCCAGCTCACCCACAGACGGGGAGACCCAGTACTTC
.	TRBV5-1	.	TRBJ1-6	CASSLSRGERKSYNSPLHF	TGCGCCAGCAGCTTGAGCAGGGGCGAACGGAAATCCTATAATTCACCCCTCCACTTT
.	TRBV6-5	.	TRBJ1-4	CASSYPGEQLFF	TGTGCCAGCAGTTACCCGGGGGAGCAACTGTTTTTT
.	TRBV5-1	.	TRBJ2-3	CASRPQTNTDTQYF	TGCGCCAGCAGACCACAGACCAACACAGATACGCAGTATTTT
TRBD2	TRBV15	.	TRBJ2-6	CATSSFKGSGMSGANVLTF	TGTGCCACCAGCAGTTTCAAAGGTAGCGGGATGTCTGGGGCCAACGTCCTGACTTTC
TRBD1	TRBV27	.	TRBJ2-5	CASSPRDPTGAVARETQYF	TGTGCCAGCAGTCCTCGCGACCCGACAGGGGCTGTCGCCCGAGAGACCCAGTACTTC
.	TRBV7-3	.	TRBJ1-1	CASSTQPRVSNTEAFF	TGTGCCAGCAGCACGCAACCGAGGGTGTCGAACACTGAAGCTTTCTTT
.	TRBV5-8	few	TRBJ2-7	CASRGREDYEQYF	TGTGCCAGCCGGGGCAGGGAGGACTACGAGCAGTACTTC
.	TRBV5-1	.	TRBJ2-5	CASSREEMTKTQYF	TGCGCCAGCAGCCGGGAAGAGATGACGAAGACCCAGTACTTC
TRBD1	TRBV6-6	once	TRBJ2-1	CASGQGAGEQFF	TGTGCCAGCGGACAGGGGGCTGGTGAGCAGTTCTTC
.	TRBV2	.	TRBJ2-5	CASTRTPRGEQETQYF	TGTGCCAGCACCAGAACGCCTCGGGGCGAGCAAGAGACCCAGTACTTC
TRBD1	TRBV7-9	.	TRBJ2-4	CASSRWDRGAKNIQYF	TGTGCCAGCAGCCGTTGGGACAGGGGAGCCAAAAACATTCAGTACTTC
TRBD1	TRBV6-5	once	TRBJ2-5	CASSGGQGQETQYF	TGTGCCAGCAGTGGAGGACAGGGCCAAGAGACCCAGTACTTC
.	TRBV5-1	.	TRBJ1-6	CASSLAMGGGGSYNSPLHF	TGCGCCAGCAGCTTGGCCATGGGCGGAGGGGGCTCCTATAATTCACCCCTCCACTTT
TRBD2	TRBV7-9	.	TRBJ2-5	CASSSPSSGAQLEETRYF	TGTGCCAGCAGTTCTCCGAGTAGCGGGGCCCAGCTTGAAGAGACCCGGTACTTC
TRBD2	TRBV5-1	.	TRBJ2-3	CASSSGTSGVVDTQYF	TGCGCCAGCAGCTCTGGGACTAGCGGGGTGGTAGATACGCAGTATTTT
.	TRBV19	.	TRBJ1-2	CASRVGGYGYTF	TGTGCCAGCAGAGTGGGAGGCTATGGCTACACCTTC
.	TRBV6-6	.	TRBJ1-1	CASSYSGARGTEAFF	TGTGCCAGCAGTTATTCCGGGGCGCGGGGAACTGAAGCTTTCTTT
.	TRBV9	.	TRBJ1-2	CASSPLMRGTSNYSYTF	TGTGCCAGCAGCCCCCTTATGAGGGGGACCTCTAACTATAGCTACACCTTC
.	TRBV7-9	once	TRBJ2-7	CASSFVGIPYEQYF	TGTGCCAGCAGCTTCGTGGGGATCCCCTACGAGCAGTACTTC
.	TRBV5-3	.	TRBJ2-7	CASSLDGRSYEQYF	TGTGCCAGCAGCTTGGACGGCAGATCCTACGAGCAGTACTTC
TRBD1	TRBV5-1	.	TRBJ2-6	CASSLGTAGANVLTF	TGCGCCAGCAGCCTAGGGACAGCCGGGGCCAACGTCCTGACTTTC
.	TRBV18	.	TRBJ2-7	CASSPGGGPDSYEQYF	TGTGCCAGCTCACCCGGAGGGGGGCCCGACTCCTACGAGCAGTACTTC
TRBD1	TRBV2	.	TRBJ2-1	CASRRTGSGGEQFF	TGTGCCAGCAGACGGACAGGGTCGGGCGGTGAGCAGTTCTTC
TRBD1	TRBV7-9	.	TRBJ2-2	CASSPRQGGELFF	TGTGCCAGCAGCCCCCGACAGGGCGGGGAGCTGTTTTTT
TRBD2	TRBV30	.	TRBJ2-3	CAWSVPGTSSDTQYF	TGTGCCTGGAGTGTACCCGGGACTAGTTCGGATACGCAGTATTTT
.	TRBV7-2	.	TRBJ2-1	CASSSRLIGQFF	TGTGCCAGCAGCTCCCGACTAATCGGGCAGTTCTTC
.	TRBV27	.	TRBJ1-6	CASSFGRMDSPLHF	TGTGCCAGCAGTTTTGGACGGATGGATTCACCCCTCCACTTT
TRBD1	TRBV15	.	TRBJ2-3	CATSVSGTAQYF	TGTGCCACCAGCGTATCCGGGACAGCGCAGTATTTT
.	TRBV4-2	.	TRBJ2-2	CASSQDPGSNTGELFF	TGTGCCAGCAGCCAAGACCCAGGGTCGAACACCGGGGAGCTGTTTTTT
TRBD2	TRBV18	.	TRBJ2-3	CASSAYSGKTDTQYF	TGTGCCAGCTCAGCGTATAGCGGGAAAACAGATACGCAGTATTTT
.	TRBV11-2	.	TRBJ1-2	CASSLEVGESGYTF	TGTGCCAGCAGCTTAGAGGTGGGGGAGAGTGGCTACACCTTC
.	TRBV19	.	TRBJ1-2	CASSPGESPSIYGYTF	TGTGCCAGTAGCCCTGGAGAATCGCCAAGCATCTATGGCTACACCTTC
.	TRBV11-2	.	TRBJ2-1	CASSLAYRPLSSYNEQFF	TGTGCCAGCAGCTTAGCTTACCGACCTCTCAGCTCCTACAATGAGCAGTTCTTC
TRBD2	TRBV11-1	.	TRBJ2-2	CASSLFAGARGGELFF	TGTGCCAGCAGCTTATTTGCGGGAGCGAGGGGCGGGGAGCTGTTTTTT